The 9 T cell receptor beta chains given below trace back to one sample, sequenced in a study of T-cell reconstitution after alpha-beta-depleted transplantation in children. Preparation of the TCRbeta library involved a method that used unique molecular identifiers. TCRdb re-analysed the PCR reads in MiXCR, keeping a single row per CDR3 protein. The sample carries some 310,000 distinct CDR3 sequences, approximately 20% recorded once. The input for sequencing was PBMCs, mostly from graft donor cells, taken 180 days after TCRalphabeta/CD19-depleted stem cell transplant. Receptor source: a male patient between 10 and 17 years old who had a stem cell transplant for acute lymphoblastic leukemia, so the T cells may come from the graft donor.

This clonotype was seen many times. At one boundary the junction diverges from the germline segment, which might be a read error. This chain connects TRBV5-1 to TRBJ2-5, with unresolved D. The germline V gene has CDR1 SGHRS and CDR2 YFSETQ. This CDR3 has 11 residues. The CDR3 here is CASSFQETQYF. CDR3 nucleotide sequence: TGTGCCAGCAGCTTCCAAGAGACCCAGTACTTC.

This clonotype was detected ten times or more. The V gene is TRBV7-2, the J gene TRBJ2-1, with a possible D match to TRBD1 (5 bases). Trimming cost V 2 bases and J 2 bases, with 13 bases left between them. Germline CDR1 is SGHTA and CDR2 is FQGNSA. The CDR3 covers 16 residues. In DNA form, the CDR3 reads TGTGCCAGCAGCTTACTGCCCCCAGGGACCTACAATGAGCAGTTCTTC. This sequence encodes CASSLLPPGTYNEQFF.

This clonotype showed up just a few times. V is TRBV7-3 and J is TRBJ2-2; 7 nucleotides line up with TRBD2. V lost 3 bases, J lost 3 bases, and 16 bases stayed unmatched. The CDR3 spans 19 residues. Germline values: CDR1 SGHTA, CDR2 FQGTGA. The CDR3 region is CASSFRKPGGGRHTGELFF. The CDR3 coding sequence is TGTGCCAGCAGCTTTAGGAAGCCGGGGGGAGGTCGACACACCGGGGAGCTGTTTTTT.

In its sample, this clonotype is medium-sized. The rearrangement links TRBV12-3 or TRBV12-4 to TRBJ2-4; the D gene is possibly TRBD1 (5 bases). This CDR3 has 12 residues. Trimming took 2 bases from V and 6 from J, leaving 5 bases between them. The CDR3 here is CASSLQGNIQYF. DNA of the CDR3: TGTGCCAGCAGTTTACAGGGAAACATTCAGTACTTC.

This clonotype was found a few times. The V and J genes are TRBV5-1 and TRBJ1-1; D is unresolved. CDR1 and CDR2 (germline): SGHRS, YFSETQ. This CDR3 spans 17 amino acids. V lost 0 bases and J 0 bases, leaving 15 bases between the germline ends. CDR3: CASSLAPLIALNTEAFF. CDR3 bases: TGCGCCAGCAGCTTGGCCCCTCTGATAGCCTTGAACACTGAAGCTTTCTTT. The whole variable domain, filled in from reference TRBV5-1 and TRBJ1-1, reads KAGVTQTPRYLIKTRGQQVTLSCSPISGHRSVSWYQQTPGQGLQFLFEYFSETQRNKGNFPGRFSGRQFSNSRSEMNVSTLELGDSALYLCASSLAPLIALNTEAFFGQGTRLTVV.

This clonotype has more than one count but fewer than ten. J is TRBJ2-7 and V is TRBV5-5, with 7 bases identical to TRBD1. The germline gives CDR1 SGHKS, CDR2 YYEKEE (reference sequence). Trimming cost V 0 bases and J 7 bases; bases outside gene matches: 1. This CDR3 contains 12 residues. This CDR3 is CASSLVDREQYF. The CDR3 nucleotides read TGTGCCAGCAGCTTGGTGGACAGGGAGCAGTACTTC.

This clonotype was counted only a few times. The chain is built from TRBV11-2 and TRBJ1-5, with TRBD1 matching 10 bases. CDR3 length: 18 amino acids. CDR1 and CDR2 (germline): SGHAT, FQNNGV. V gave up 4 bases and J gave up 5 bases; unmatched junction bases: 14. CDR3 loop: CASSSSFRDRGFHQPQHF. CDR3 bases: TGTGCCAGCAGCTCTTCGTTCCGGGACAGGGGTTTCCATCAGCCCCAGCATTTT. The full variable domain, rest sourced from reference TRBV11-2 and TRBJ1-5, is EAGVAQSPRYKIIEKRQSVAFWCNPISGHATLYWYQQILGQGPKLLIQFQNNGVVDDSQLPKDRFSAERLKGVDSTLKIQPAKLEDSAVYLCASSSSFRDRGFHQPQHFGDGTRLSIL.

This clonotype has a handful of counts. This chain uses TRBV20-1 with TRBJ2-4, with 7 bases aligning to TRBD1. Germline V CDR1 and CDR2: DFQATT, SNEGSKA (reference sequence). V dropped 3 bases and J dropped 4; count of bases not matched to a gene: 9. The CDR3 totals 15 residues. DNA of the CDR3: TGCAGTGCTAGGACCCTACAGGGGACAAAAAACATTCAGTACTTC. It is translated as CSARTLQGTKNIQYF.

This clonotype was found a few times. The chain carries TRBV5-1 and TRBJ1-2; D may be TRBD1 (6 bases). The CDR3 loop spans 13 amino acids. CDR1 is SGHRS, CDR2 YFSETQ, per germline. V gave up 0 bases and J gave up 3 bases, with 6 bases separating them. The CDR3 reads CASSLGQDYGYTF. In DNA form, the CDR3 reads TGCGCCAGCAGCTTGGGACAGGACTATGGCTACACCTTC.